These 8 T cell receptor beta chains share one sample of origin, sequenced in a study of blood T cell repertoires in COVID-19. TCRdb keeps only in-frame clones here, not all; method: immunoSEQ multiplex PCR. The table lists 350,000 to 400,000 clones, roughly nine tenths of them singletons. Sequenced sample: PBMCs or T cells enriched from blood (not recorded which). Every receptor here comes from a woman between 40 and 50 years old who had been exposed to COVID-19.

The gene calls are TRBV7-3 and TRBJ1-2; possible D gene TRBD1, 6 bases. Germline assignment: CDR1 SGHTA and CDR2 FQGTGA. The V and J ends lost 0 bases and 2 bases respectively, with 13 bases between them. The length of the CDR3 is 16 residues. The CDR3 loop is CASSLTAGQGNYGYTF. Written as DNA, the CDR3 is TGTGCCAGCAGCTTAACAGCTGGGCAGGGGAACTATGGCTACACCTTC.

The rearrangement joins TRBV3-1 (or the pseudogene TRBV3-2) to TRBJ1-1, with 7 bases lining up with TRBD1. J gave up 6 bases and V 2 bases, and 6 bases lay outside the gene matches. The CDR3 contains 14 residues. In germline, CDR1 is LGHDT, CDR2 YNNKEL (reference sequence). In DNA form, the CDR3 reads TGTGCCAGCAGCCAACTAGCTGACAGGGCTGAAGCTTTCTTT. It yields the protein CASSQLADRAEAFF.

The chain has TRBV27 and TRBJ2-3, with 7 bases fitting TRBD2. CDR1 MNHEY and CDR2 SMNVEV come from the germline V gene (reference sequence). After removal of 4 bases from V and 2 bases from J, the junction contained 9 bases not matched to a gene. This CDR3 spans 16 amino acids. CDR3 sequence (DNA): TGTGCCAGCAGTTCTAAGCGGGGCCCCCCCACAGATACGCAGTATTTT. This codes for CASSSKRGPPTDTQYF.

The CDR3 protein is CASSYYGGTEAFF. DNA of the CDR3: TGTGCCAGCAGCTATTATGGCGGCACTGAAGCTTTCTTT. The V call is TRBV7-2, the J call TRBJ1-1, with D unresolved. This CDR3 has 13 amino acids. Trimming left V 4 bases short and J 4 bases short, with 10 bases between. Germline V gene sequence: CDR1 SGHTA, CDR2 FQGNSA.

The gene calls are TRBV20-1 and TRBJ1-2; D remains ambiguous. Germline lookup yields CDR1 DFQATT and CDR2 SNEGSKA (reference sequence). Trimming shortened V by 6 bases and J by 2 bases, and 4 bases separated the two germline ends. This CDR3 spans 10 amino acids. The CDR3 DNA reads as TGCAGTGCCTTCAACTATGGCTACACCTTC. The encoded protein is CSAFNYGYTF.

The rearrangement joins TRBV7-6 to TRBJ1-6, with unresolved D. Germline CDR1 is SGHVS and CDR2 is FNYEAQ. V lost 0 bases and J lost 0, with 9 bases in between. The CDR3 has 17 amino acids. The CDR3 DNA follows: TGTGCCAGCAGCTTAGCAGTCGGGAGCTCCTATAATTCACCCCTCCACTTT. Encoded protein: CASSLAVGSSYNSPLHF.

The chain combines TRBV6-6 with TRBJ2-1, with D uncertain. The length of the CDR3 is 15 residues. The V end lost 7 bases, the J end lost 0 bases, and 13 bases lay between the germline ends. Per germline, CDR1 MNHNY and CDR2 SVGAGI (reference sequence). CDR3 DNA: TGTGCCAGCAACTTCGGAGAAGTCTCCTACAATGAGCAGTTCTTC. Its protein product is CASNFGEVSYNEQFF.

The chain recombines TRBV7-3 with TRBJ2-7, with 13 positions matching TRBD2. V shed 5 bases and J 8 bases; nucleotides not matched to a gene: 6. Germline values: CDR1 SGHTA, CDR2 FQGTGA. The CDR3 runs to 14 residues. DNA of the CDR3: TGTGCCAGCAGCATGGGGACTAGCGGGACACAGCAGTACTTC. Protein product: CASSMGTSGTQQYF.